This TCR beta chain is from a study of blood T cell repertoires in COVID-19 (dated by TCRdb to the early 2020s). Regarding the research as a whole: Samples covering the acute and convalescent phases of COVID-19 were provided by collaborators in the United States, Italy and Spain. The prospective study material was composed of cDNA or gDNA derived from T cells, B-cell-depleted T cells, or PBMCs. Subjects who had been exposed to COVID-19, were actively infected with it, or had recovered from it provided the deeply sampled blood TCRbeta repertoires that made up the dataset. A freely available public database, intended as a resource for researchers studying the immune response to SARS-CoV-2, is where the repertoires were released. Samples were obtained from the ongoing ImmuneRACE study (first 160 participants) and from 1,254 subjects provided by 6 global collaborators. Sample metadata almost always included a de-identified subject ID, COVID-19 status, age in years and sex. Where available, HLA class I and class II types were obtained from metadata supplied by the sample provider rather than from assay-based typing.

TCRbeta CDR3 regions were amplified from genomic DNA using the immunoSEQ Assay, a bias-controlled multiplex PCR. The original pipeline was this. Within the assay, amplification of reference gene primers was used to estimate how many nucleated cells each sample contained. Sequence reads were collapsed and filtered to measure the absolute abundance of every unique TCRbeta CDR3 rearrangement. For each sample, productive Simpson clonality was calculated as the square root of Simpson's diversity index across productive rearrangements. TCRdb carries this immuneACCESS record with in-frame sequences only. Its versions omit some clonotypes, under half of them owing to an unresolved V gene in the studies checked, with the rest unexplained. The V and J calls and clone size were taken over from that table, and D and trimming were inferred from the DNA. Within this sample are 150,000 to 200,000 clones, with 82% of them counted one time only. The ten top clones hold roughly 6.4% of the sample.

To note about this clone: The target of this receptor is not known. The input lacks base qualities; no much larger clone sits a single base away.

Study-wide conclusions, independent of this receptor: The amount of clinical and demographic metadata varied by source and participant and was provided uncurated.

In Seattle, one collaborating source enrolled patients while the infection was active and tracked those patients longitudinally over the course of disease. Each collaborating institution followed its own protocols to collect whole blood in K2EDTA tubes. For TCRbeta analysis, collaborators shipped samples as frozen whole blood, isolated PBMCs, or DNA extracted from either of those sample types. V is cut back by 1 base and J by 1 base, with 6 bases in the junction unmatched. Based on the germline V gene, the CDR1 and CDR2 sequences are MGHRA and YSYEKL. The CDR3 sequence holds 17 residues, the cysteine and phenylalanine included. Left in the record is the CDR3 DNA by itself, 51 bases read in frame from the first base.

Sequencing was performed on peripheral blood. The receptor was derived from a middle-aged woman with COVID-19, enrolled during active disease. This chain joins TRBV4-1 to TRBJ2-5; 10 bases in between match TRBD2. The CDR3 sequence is CASSQGASGGLQETQYF. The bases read TGCGCCAGCAGCCAAGGGGCTAGCGGGGGCCTCCAAGAGACCCAGTACTTC.